This T cell receptor beta chain was observed in a study of blood T cells in healthy people across ages. Together with a sample-barcoded 5' primer, a J-beta primer mix was included in a second PCR lasting 7 to 11 cycles. Via MiXCR, TCRdb re-called the 5' RACE reads, giving one row per CDR3 protein. The sample lists about 970,000 distinct CDR3 sequences; 51% were seen once. This CDR3 comprises 14 residues. V was cut by 7 bases and J by 0 bases, with 11 bases left in between. The germline gives CDR1 SGHTA, CDR2 FQGNSA. Around 9.4 milliliters was the volume of peripheral blood drawn from each donor. The sequence came from a woman aged 55 to 70 in good health. The specimen sequenced was blood. The gene calls are TRBV7-2 and TRBJ2-3, with D perhaps matching TRBD1 or TRBD2 (5 bases each). The CDR3 loop reads CASTPRGSTDTQYF. In DNA, the CDR3 is TGTGCCAGCACCCCTCGGGGCAGCACAGATACGCAGTATTTT.